This record concerns one T cell receptor (beta chain) sequence. The data derive from a study of PD-L1 blockade in urothelial cancer. Study as a whole: Counts from blood samples showed a median of roughly 140,000 T cells.

As to time point: pretreatment peripheral blood. Metastatic or locally advanced urothelial carcinoma was present in the patients. Only in-frame clones appear in the TCRdb table, and some are missing; sequencing was by immunoSEQ multiplex PCR. Of 30,000 to 40,000 clones in the sample, 82% were seen once. J gave up 4 bases and V 4 bases, and 11 bases lay outside the gene matches. The CDR3 length is 16 residues. Germline lookup yields CDR1 SGHRS and CDR2 YFSETQ. The source is a man between 60 and 70 years old with urothelial cancer. J is TRBJ2-3 and V is TRBV5-1; 8 positions agree with TRBD2. The starting material was PBMCs, obtained around atezolizumab (anti-PD-L1) treatment. The CDR3 loop reads CASSPRGGRRSDTQYF. In DNA, the CDR3 is TGCGCCAGCAGCCCACGGGGGGGCCGTAGGTCAGATACGCAGTATTTT. Full variable domain (missing parts from reference TRBV5-1 and TRBJ2-3): KAGVTQTPRYLIKTRGQQVTLSCSPISGHRSVSWYQQTPGQGLQFLFEYFSETQRNKGNFPGRFSGRQFSNSRSEMNVSTLELGDSALYLCASSPRGGRRSDTQYFGPGTRLTVL.